What follows are 14 T cell receptor beta chains derived from one specimen sequenced in a study of regulatory T cells in long-lasting Graves disease. Assembly of TCR beta libraries relied on iRepertoire HTBI primers together with Arm-PCR of CDR3 regions. Each CDR3 protein gets one entry after TCRdb re-called the multiplex PCR reads with MiXCR. The repertoire has some 430,000 distinct CDR3 sequences, 20% to 25% of them found once; the top ten carry roughly 7.7%. Noted time point: persistent/refractory GD, antithyroid drugs over 5 years with positive TRAb. Making the TCR library involved RNA that had been extracted from PBMCs. The source was peripheral blood mononuclear cells (PBMCs), collected when the disease was refractory, from a patient treated with antithyroid drugs. The receptors shown here come from a female donor with Graves disease.

The chain has TRBV28 and TRBJ2-2; either TRBD1 or TRBD2 may fit D (7 bases each). CDR1 is MDHEN, CDR2 SYDVKM, per germline. The CDR3 has 17 residues. The V gene lost 4 bases and the J gene lost 6 bases, with 21 bases spanning the gap. The CDR3 DNA follows: TGTGCCAGCAGTTCAAGGTGGTGGCAGGGGGGGGCCGGGGAGCTGTTTTTT. Amino acid sequence: CASSSRWWQGGAGELFF.

This clonotype was counted ten times or more. The rearrangement links TRBV11-3 to TRBJ2-2; D gene uncertain. This CDR3 is 13 amino acids long. Trimming took off 5 bases at V and 13 bases at J, with 17 bases between the two ends. Germline V gene sequence: CDR1 SGHNT, CDR2 YENEEA. The CDR3 region is CASSRTALGGLFF. For the CDR3, the DNA is TGTGCCAGCAGCAGAACAGCTTTGGGTGGGCTGTTTTTT.

This clonotype was found a few times. The V call is TRBV6-5, the J call TRBJ2-7, with unresolved D. CDR3 length: 14 residues. Trimming took off 0 bases at V and 3 bases at J, with 9 bases between the two ends. CDR1 is MNHEY and CDR2 is SVGAGI in the germline V gene. The CDR3 loop reads CASSYSTEVYEQYF. The CDR3 nucleotides read TGTGCCAGCAGTTACTCGACGGAAGTCTACGAGCAGTACTTC.

This clonotype was counted at least ten times. Here the CDR3 reads CASSEGGGRGGETQYF. The CDR3 coding sequence is TGTGCCAGCAGTGAGGGTGGCGGCAGGGGTGGAGAGACCCAGTACTTC. The chain links TRBV6-2 or TRBV6-3 to TRBJ2-5, with D possibly matching TRBD1 (6 bases). Between the trimmed V and J ends, which lost 5 bases and 4 bases, there was a span of 20 bases. CDR3 length equals 16 residues. The germline gives CDR1 MNHEY, CDR2 SVGEGT.

V is TRBV7-2 and J is TRBJ2-5, with 9 positions matching TRBD2. Trimming at V came to 3 bases and at J to 5 bases, leaving 10 bases not matched to a gene. This CDR3 is built from 16 residues. In germline, CDR1 is SGHTA, CDR2 FQGNSA. For the CDR3, the DNA is TGTGCCAGCAGCTTTGCGGGAGGGCACGGCTACGAGACCCAGTACTTC. Translated, it gives CASSFAGGHGYETQYF.

This clonotype was counted ten times or more. The chain joins TRBV27 to TRBJ2-7, with 9 bases lining up with TRBD1. CDR1 and CDR2 (germline): MNHEY, SMNVEV (reference sequence). CDR3 length: 16 amino acids. V shed 6 bases and J 4 bases; nucleotides not matched to a gene: 13. CDR3 bases: TGTGCCAGCAGGCCCCCCCCGGGACAGGGAGCTTACGAGCAGTACTTC. Its translation is CASRPPPGQGAYEQYF.

The CDR3 is CASSLVLSGANYGYTF. CDR3 DNA: TGTGCCAGCAGCTTGGTTTTGTCAGGGGCCAACTATGGCTACACCTTC. The rearrangement links TRBV5-4 to TRBJ1-2, with D perhaps matching TRBD1 (6 bases). V shed 0 bases and J shed 2 bases, with 14 bases lying between them. This CDR3 region has 16 residues. Germline V CDR1 and CDR2: SGHNT, YYREEE (reference sequence).

The chain uses TRBV9 and TRBJ1-3, with D hard to call. V lost 2 bases and J 0 bases, leaving 3 bases between the germline ends. This CDR3 comprises 13 residues. Germline CDR1 is SGDLS and CDR2 is YYNGEE. CDR3 coding DNA: TGTGCCAGCAGCGTTAACTCTGGAAACACCATATATTTT. It translates to CASSVNSGNTIYF.

This clonotype was counted a few times. This rearrangement joins TRBV30 to TRBJ2-7, with D unresolved. From germline, CDR1 is GTSNPN and CDR2 SVGIG (reference sequence). This CDR3 region has 13 residues. With 8 bases removed from V and 3 bases from J, the gap between germline ends came to 17 bases. CDR3: CAGTGRDNYEQYF. CDR3 nucleotides: TGTGCCGGCACGGGTCGAGACAACTACGAGCAGTACTTC.

Ten or more counts support this clonotype. The genes are TRBV6-1 and TRBJ1-1; unclear D gene. Looked up from germline, CDR1 is MNHNS and CDR2 is SASEGT. This CDR3 is built from 13 residues. The ends were cut back, 6 bases at V and 0 bases at J, with 8 bases in the middle. The CDR3 nucleotides read TGTGCCAGCAGAAACGGATTGAACACTGAAGCTTTCTTT. It is translated as CASRNGLNTEAFF.

The rearrangement uses TRBV24-1 and TRBJ2-5; D tentatively fits TRBD1 or TRBD2 (5 bases each). The CDR3 runs to 16 residues. The germline CDR1 and CDR2 sequences are KGHDR and SFDVKD. Trimming removed 4 bases from V and 4 bases from J, with 18 bases in between. This CDR3 is CATSDPGPLEGETQYF. CDR3 DNA: TGTGCCACCAGTGACCCGGGACCTCTGGAAGGAGAGACCCAGTACTTC.

There are a few counts of this clonotype. The genes are TRBV6-5 and TRBJ2-5; D is undetermined. Per germline, CDR1 MNHEY and CDR2 SVGAGI. The CDR3 has 12 amino acids. V lost 2 bases and J lost 4, with 5 bases in between. CDR3 in DNA: TGTGCCAGCAGTTACACGCGAGAGACCCAGTACTTC. This codes for CASSYTRETQYF.

The J gene is TRBJ2-7, the V gene TRBV5-6; tentative D call: TRBD1 (5 bases). The CDR3 runs to 13 residues. Germline values: CDR1 SGHDT, CDR2 YYEEEE. Deletions cut 5 bases from V and 6 bases from J, with 15 bases between. CDR3 sequence reads: CASSTTRGAEQYF. As DNA, the CDR3 is TGTGCCAGCAGTACCACTCGTGGGGCCGAGCAGTACTTC.

This clonotype was counted ten times or more. This sequence joins TRBV11-3 and TRBJ2-7; D uncertain. Trimming stripped 4 bases from V and 4 bases from J, with 8 bases between. CDR1 is SGHNT and CDR2 is YENEEA in the germline V gene. The CDR3 spans 12 residues. The CDR3 region is CASSSRAYEQYF. The CDR3 nucleotides read TGTGCCAGCAGCTCCCGCGCTTACGAGCAGTACTTC.